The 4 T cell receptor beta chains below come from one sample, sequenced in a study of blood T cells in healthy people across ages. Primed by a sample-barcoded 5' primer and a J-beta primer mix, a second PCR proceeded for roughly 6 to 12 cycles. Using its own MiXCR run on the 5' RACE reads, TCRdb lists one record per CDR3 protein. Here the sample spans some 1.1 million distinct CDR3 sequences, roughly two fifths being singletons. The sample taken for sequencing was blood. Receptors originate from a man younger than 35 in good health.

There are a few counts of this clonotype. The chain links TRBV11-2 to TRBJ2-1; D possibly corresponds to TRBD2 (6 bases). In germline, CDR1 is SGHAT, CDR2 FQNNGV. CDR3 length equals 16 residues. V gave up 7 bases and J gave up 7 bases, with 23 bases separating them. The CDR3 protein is CASNLEGLALGNEQFF. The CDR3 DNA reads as TGTGCCAGCAACCTAGAGGGGCTAGCGTTGGGGAATGAGCAGTTCTTC.

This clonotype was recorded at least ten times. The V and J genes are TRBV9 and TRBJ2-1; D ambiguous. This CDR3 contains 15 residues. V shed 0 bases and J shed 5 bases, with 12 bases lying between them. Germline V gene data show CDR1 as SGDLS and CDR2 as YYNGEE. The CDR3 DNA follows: TGTGCCAGCAGCGTAGGAGGCTTAAGGGACAATGAGCAGTTCTTC. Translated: CASSVGGLRDNEQFF.

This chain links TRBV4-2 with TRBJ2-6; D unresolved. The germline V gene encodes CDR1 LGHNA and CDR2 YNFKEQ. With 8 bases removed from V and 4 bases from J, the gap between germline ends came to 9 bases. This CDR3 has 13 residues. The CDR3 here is CASAPTGANVLTF. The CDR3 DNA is TGTGCCAGCGCCCCCACCGGGGCCAACGTCCTGACTTTC.

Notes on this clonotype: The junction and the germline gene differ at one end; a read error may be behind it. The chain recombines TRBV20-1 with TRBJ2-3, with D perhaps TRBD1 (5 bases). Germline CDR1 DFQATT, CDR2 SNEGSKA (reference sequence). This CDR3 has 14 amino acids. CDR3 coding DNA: TGCGGTGCTAGGCTGCAGGGCGTCACAGATACGCAGTATTTT. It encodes CGARLQGVTDTQYF.